This entry concerns a single T cell receptor (beta chain). The data derive from a study of cytomegalovirus exposure and HLA in healthy donors. Study background: As released early, the data held roughly 85 million unique TCRs from HLA-typed donors.

The CDR3 extends over 15 amino acids. Germline CDR1 is MGHRA and CDR2 is YSYEKL. Trimming cost V 4 bases and J 1 base; bases outside gene matches: 7. A multiplex PCR was run with 60 Vbeta primers and 13 Jbeta primers. Measured with immunoSEQ multiplex PCR; TCRdb has only the in-frame clones, and not every one. The sample includes 35,000 to 45,000 clones. This clonotype was obtained from a human donor in good health. V usage is TRBV4-1 and J usage is TRBJ2-7, with 7 bases identical to TRBD1. The sample comprised PBMCs. CDR3 coding DNA: TGCGCCAGCAGCCTATCTACACAGGGGTCCTACGAGCAGTACTTC. Residues: CASSLSTQGSYEQYF.